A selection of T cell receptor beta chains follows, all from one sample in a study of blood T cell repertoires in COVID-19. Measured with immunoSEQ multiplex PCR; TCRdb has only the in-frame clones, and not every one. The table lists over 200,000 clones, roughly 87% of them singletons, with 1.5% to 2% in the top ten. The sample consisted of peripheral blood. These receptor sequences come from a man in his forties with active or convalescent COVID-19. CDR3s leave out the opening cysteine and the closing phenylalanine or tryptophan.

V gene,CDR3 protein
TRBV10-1,ASPPRGGTSYTGELF
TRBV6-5,ASSWDRGNTEAF
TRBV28,ASTGAGNQPQH
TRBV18,ASSPPSRVAGYEQY
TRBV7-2,ASSLVSGTSGLTDTQY
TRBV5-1,ASSLEGAMGNQPQH
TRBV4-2,ASSQGGSGGKSSYNEQF
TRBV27,ASSLGDEQF
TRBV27,ASSAYRMSGANVLT
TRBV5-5,ASSLDRTGRRNTEAF
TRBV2,ATATGATNEKLF
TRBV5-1,ASSLGTANYGYT
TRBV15,ATSRDERDYGYT
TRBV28,ASVTGQGSPDTQY
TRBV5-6,ASSPRTGTYIQY
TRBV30,AWRGRGYTEAF
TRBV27,ASSLMARGNTEAF
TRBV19,ASSIPPRTGLNTEAF
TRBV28,ASSFEGTGNTEAF
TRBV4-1,ASSPTGQFVQPQH
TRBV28,ASSPPLGVASYNSPLH
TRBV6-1,ASSEKGGGLSNQPQH
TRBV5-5,ASSLAAGRQRNEKLF
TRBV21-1,ASSKSNPSPIYSPLH
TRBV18,ASSHRALNTEAF
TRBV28,ASSLFRTGGGGYT
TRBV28,ASSPGTGTYEQY
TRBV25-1,ASSDRTGGNQPQH
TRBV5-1,ASSLVPAGAVYTEQF
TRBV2,ASSEQGQGWEQY
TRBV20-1,SARQYNEQF
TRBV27,ASSSHSIAGGPYEQY
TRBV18,ASSPEGNTEAF
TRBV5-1,ASSLWAEKLSYEQY
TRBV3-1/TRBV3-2,ASSQDSGQVYGYT
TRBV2,ASSYQLFRNTEAF
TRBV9,ASSPRNRLAGGGTGELF
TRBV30,AWRVQPEAF
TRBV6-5,ASSYSQFYEQY
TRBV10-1,ASSHGTEYGYT
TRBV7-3,ASSSQGGGSTGELF
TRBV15,ATSRDSYGYT
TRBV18,ASSPPTGTTEAF
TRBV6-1,ASSRTGNYGYT
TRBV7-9,ASSLLIGEEKLF
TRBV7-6,ASSLARQETQY